This TCR beta chain was observed in a study of T-cell memory formation after mild COVID-19. TCRdb reprocessed the 5' RACE reads via MiXCR and lists one record per CDR3 protein. The data contain around 29,000 distinct CDR3 sequences, around 15% of them singletons. From germline, CDR1 is LNHDA and CDR2 SQIVND (reference sequence). Between the trimmed V and J ends, which lost 4 bases and 1 base, there was a span of 11 bases. This CDR3 has 14 residues. Source material: PBMCs or a T cell subset sorted from them (not recorded which). This sequence was found in an adult who had mild COVID-19 (a few samples of this study predate the infection). Cell type and time point are not known. The chain couples TRBV19 to TRBJ2-7; D gene unclear. CDR3 sequence: CASSKGRASYEQYF. The CDR3 DNA sequence: TGTGCCAGTAGTAAGGGTCGTGCTTCCTACGAGCAGTACTTC.